These T cell receptor beta chains were read from a single sample in a study of blood T cell repertoires in COVID-19. Sequencing was performed with immunoSEQ multiplex PCR; in TCRdb, only in-frame clones are kept and a portion is missing. Among about 53,000 clones listed, 90% to 95% were seen once. Sequencing used peripheral blood. The receptors derive from a human donor in a cohort sampled during active COVID-19. The CDR3 runs from the conserved cysteine through the conserved F or W.

v_call	j_call	cdr3_aa
TRBV28	TRBJ1-5	CASSFPRTRGDQPQHF
TRBV4-2	TRBJ2-1	CASSQDWWGRSGSYNEQFF
TRBV19	TRBJ1-1	CASKGAYTEAFF
TRBV6-5	TRBJ2-1	CASRGTGQGYEQFF
TRBV29-1	TRBJ2-3	CSAMTGGNTDTQYF
TRBV2	TRBJ2-2	CASKGQGPTGELFF
TRBV30	TRBJ1-6	CAWGQGPSFRNSPLHF
TRBV7-9	TRBJ2-5	CASRSLADQETQYF
TRBV28	TRBJ2-2	CASTGLAGGAGELFF
TRBV21-1	TRBJ2-4	CASSKGGRLPPGDKNIQYF
TRBV18	TRBJ1-6	CASSPNPGTGNSPLHF
TRBV7-3	TRBJ1-6	CASSLTGGSPLHF